Listed here are 27 T cell receptor delta chains from one sample, sequenced in a study of γδ T cells in repeated Plasmodium falciparum infection. TCRdb re-called the multiplex PCR reads via CATT. Found here are tens of thousands of delta-chain clones, approximately 1% of them singletons; the top ten hold more than 9%. Flow sorting of PBMC yielded separate Vgamma9/Vdelta2+ and Vdelta2-negative gammadelta T cell populations for bulk repertoire analysis. Sequences were obtained from gamma-delta T cells from blood. The source is a pool of human donors (malaria-infected and uninfected, not separated).

This clone showed up just a few times. The amino acid sequence in TCRdb belongs to a much larger clone and departs from this DNA's translation at residue 15, likely a sequencing read error; the sequence shown is translated from the DNA. The J gene went uncalled, whereas the V gene is TRDV1; TRDD3 is taken as the D call from the table, unchecked against the DNA. The CDR3 contains 17 residues. Germline CDR1 reads TSWWSYY; CDR2 reads QGS. The CDR3 DNA reads TGTGCTCTTGAGGTTTCCCCCACTGGGGCGCTATTCAATAAACCCATCTTT. Residues: CALEVSPTGALFNKPIF.

This clone was picked up a small number of times. The protein that TCRdb holds for this DNA derives from a much larger clone and differs from the translated DNA at residue 6, which likely indicates a read error; the protein shown here is translated from the DNA. The V and J genes are TRDV2 and TRDJ1; 10 bases are shared with TRDD3. Assignment of the J gene here rests on matching the DNA to germline, because TCRdb gives none. The V segment lost 0 bases and the J segment 3 bases; nucleotides outside the gene matches: 12. CDR3 length equals 18 residues. The germline gives CDR1 GEAIGNYY, CDR2 EKD. The CDR3 reads CACDTLGTGGSLPDKLIF. The CDR3 nucleotides read TGTGCCTGTGACACCCTCGGTACTGGGGGATCCCTCCCCGATAAACTCATCTTT.

This clone was seen more than once but under ten times. The protein TCRdb gives is from a much larger clone and does not agree with this DNA's translation at residue 9, likely a read error; the protein shown here comes from the DNA. The rearrangement links TRDV1 to TRDJ1; D possibly corresponds to TRDD3 (6 bases). The J gene was not available in TCRdb and was assigned here by matching the DNA to germline segments. Germline loops: CDR1 TSWWSYY, CDR2 QGS. The CDR3 has 16 amino acids. V lost 2 bases, J lost 0 bases, and 13 bases lay in between. The CDR3 loop reads CALGEGGGRYTDKLIF. CDR3 in DNA: TGTGCTCTTGGGGAAGGGGGGGGACGATACACCGATAAACTCATCTTT.

In its sample, this clone was seen a few times. The protein TCRdb lists belongs to a much larger clone and differs from this DNA's translation at residue 16, which points to a read error; the protein shown is made from the DNA. The CDR3 loop reads CALGEALGDRGADKLTF. CDR3 DNA sequence: TGTGCTCTTGGGGAAGCACTGGGGGATAGGGGGGCCGATAAACTCACCTTT. V gene TRDV1 combines with J gene TRDJ1; 11 bases agree with TRDD3. CDR1 TSWWSYY and CDR2 QGS come from the germline V gene. This CDR3 has 17 amino acids.

This clone is deemed medium-sized (0.01 to 0.1%). The sample has other DNA sequences that encode this CDR3 too. The chain couples TRDV2 to TRDJ1; the D gene is possibly TRDD2 (5 bases). The CDR3 runs to 15 residues. Germline-derived CDR1 and CDR2 are GEAIGNYY and EKD. Trimming took 3 bases from V and 0 from J, leaving 13 bases between them. CDR3 sequence reads: CACDPLLPYTDKLIF. The CDR3 bases are TGTGCCTGTGACCCCCTTCTACCGTACACCGATAAACTCATCTTT.

Note on this clone: This likely stems from a read error, as it lies one base from a far larger clone. Other DNA sequences within the sample encode an identical CDR3. V gene TRDV2 combines with J gene TRDJ1; a possible D gene is TRDD3 (5 bases). The J gene is absent in TCRdb and was assigned here via DNA matching to germline. Trimming pared 1 base from V and 2 bases from J, leaving 25 bases between. The V gene's germline CDR1 is GEAIGNYY and CDR2 EKD. This CDR3 is built from 19 residues. The CDR3 DNA sequence: TGTGCCTGTGACACACCTGGCGGGGGCCCAAGGATTGGTACCGATAAACTCATCTTT. Protein product: CACDTPGGGPRIGTDKLIF.

With respect to this clone: TCRdb shows a much larger clone's protein in place of this DNA's translation, and the two differ at residue 5, likely through a read error; the protein shown is translated from the DNA. The chain recombines TRDV1 with TRDJ1; 10 nucleotides match TRDD3. The J gene, absent from TCRdb, was called here by matching the DNA to germline. The V gene's germline CDR1 is TSWWSYY and CDR2 QGS. The CDR3 is made up of 19 amino acids. The junction had 14 bases not matched to a gene; V was cut back by 4 bases and J by 0 bases. The CDR3 DNA reads as TGTGCTCTTGGGGGAGGTCCTAGTAACTGGGGGATTTACACCGATAAACTCATCTTT. It specifies CALGGGPSNWGIYTDKLIF.

Comment on this clone: The protein TCRdb gives is from a much larger clone and does not agree with this DNA's translation at residue 15, likely a read error; the protein shown here comes from the DNA. V usage is TRDV2 and J usage is TRDJ1; D remains unclear. Germline V gene data show CDR1 as GEAIGNYY and CDR2 as EKD. The CDR3 is 19 residues long. CDR3 sequence reads: CACDTLLQRNPSYTNKLIF. The CDR3, as DNA: TGTGCCTGTGACACCTTACTGCAAAGGAATCCCTCGTACACCAATAAACTCATCTTT.

For this clone: The protein that TCRdb holds for this DNA derives from a much larger clone and differs from the translated DNA at residue 13, which likely indicates a read error; the protein shown here is translated from the DNA. The chain recombines TRDV2 with TRDJ2, with 12 nucleotides matching TRDD3. The J gene is absent in TCRdb and was assigned here via DNA matching to germline. CDR3 length: 16 residues. The germline gives CDR1 GEAIGNYY, CDR2 EKD. The CDR3 coding sequence is TGTGCCTGTGACACCGTGTCTGGGGGATACGCAGCACGACTCTTCTTT. Protein: CACDTVSGGYAARLFF.

This clone was observed many times. Other nucleotide sequences from this sample produce the same CDR3. The rearrangement joins TRDV1 to TRDJ1; TRDD3 agrees at 10 bases. Germline V CDR1 and CDR2: TSWWSYY, QGS. V was clipped by 9 bases and J by 3 bases; unmatched bases: 13. This CDR3 has 16 amino acids. The CDR3 spells CALGLGTGGCADKLIF. In DNA form, the CDR3 reads TGTGCTCTGGGACTAGGGACTGGGGGATGCGCCGATAAACTCATCTTT.

This clone was found a few times. The protein in TCRdb stems from a much larger clone and differs at residue 6 from this DNA's translation, likely a read error; here the protein is translated from the DNA. The rearrangement joins TRDV1 to TRDJ1; 10 nucleotides agree with TRDD3. TCRdb leaves out the J gene; it was filled in here by matching the DNA to germline. With V trimmed by 3 bases and J by 0 bases, 13 bases remained unmatched. The CDR3 is 19 residues long. Germline loops: CDR1 TSWWSYY, CDR2 QGS. For the CDR3, the DNA is TGTGCTCTTGGGGAGGCTCTCCGACTGGGGGATCTATACACCGATAAACTCATCTTT. This gives the protein CALGEALRLGDLYTDKLIF.

The table lists this clone with many counts. The V and J genes are TRDV1 and TRDJ1, with 11 nucleotides matching TRDD3. The V segment lost 4 bases and the J segment 5 bases; nucleotides outside the gene matches: 27. This CDR3 spans 22 amino acids. Germline V gene sequence: CDR1 TSWWSYY, CDR2 QGS. The CDR3, as DNA: TGTGCTCTTGGGGCCAGAAAATTCCTTCGAGGTGTACTGGGGGATATGGGGGATAAACTCATCTTT. It is translated as CALGARKFLRGVLGDMGDKLIF.

A word on this clone: One base separates it from a far larger clone, so it is likely a read error. The sample has other DNA sequences that encode this CDR3 too. The V gene is TRDV1, the J gene TRDJ1; 8 bases map to TRDD3. Losses at the gene ends were 4 bases for V and 9 bases for J; bases not matched to a gene: 25. The length of the CDR3 is 19 residues. The germline V gene has CDR1 TSWWSYY and CDR2 QGS. The CDR3 region has the DNA TGTGCTCTTGGGGGAAGAGTAGCTAGGGATACGGCGCTTATCCGCGAACTCATCTTT. This translates into CALGGRVARDTALIRELIF.

This clone has a handful of counts. A far larger clone is a single base away, which makes a read error likely. Other DNA sequences in this specimen translate into the identical CDR3. This chain connects TRDV3 to TRDJ2, with D perhaps matching TRDD3 (5 bases). The J gene is absent in TCRdb and was assigned here via DNA matching to germline. Trimming pared 2 bases from V and 2 bases from J, leaving 36 bases between. CDR3 length: 22 amino acids. CDR1 is TVYSNPD, CDR2 GDNSRS, per germline (reference sequence). The CDR3 region is CAFRTRSVGRLGYDRLTAQLFF. CDR3 DNA sequence: TGTGCCTTTCGAACCCGGTCAGTAGGGAGGTTGGGGTACGATCGATTGACAGCACAACTCTTCTTT.

This clone was recorded a few times. TCRdb has a much larger clone's protein, which differs at residue 7 from the translation of this DNA, likely because of a read error; what is shown is the protein translated from the DNA. The DNA of the CDR3 is TGTGCAGCAAGCGCTCCTCCTAGCAGATGGCCCGATAAACTCATCTTT. Its protein is CAASAPPSRWPDKLIF. V gene TRAV29/DV5 combines with J gene TRDJ1, with D possibly matching TRDD2 (5 bases). V was clipped by 0 bases and J by 3 bases, with 18 bases between them. Germline CDR1 NSMFDY, CDR2 ISSIKDK. The CDR3 loop spans 16 amino acids. Full variable domain (remainder filled in from reference TRAV29/DV5 and TRDJ1): DQQVKQNSPSLSVQEGRISILNCDYTNSMFDYFLWYKKYPAEGPTFLISISSIKDKNEDGRFTVFLNKSAKHLSLHIVPSQPGDSAVYFCAASAPPSRWPDKLIFGKGTRVTVEP.

As for this clone: The likely explanation is a read error, given a far larger clone one base away. At the DNA level, this CDR3 is encoded by other sequences in the same sample as well. V and J are TRDV2 and TRDJ1; D might be TRDD3 (5 bases). The J gene is not listed in TCRdb, so it was assigned here from a DNA match to germline. Germline-derived CDR1 and CDR2 are GEAIGNYY and EKD. Trimming removed 0 bases from V and 0 bases from J, with 10 bases in between. The CDR3 is 15 amino acids. CDR3 in amino acids: CACDTGGYYTDKLIF. Written as DNA, the CDR3 is TGTGCCTGTGACACCGGGGGGTACTACACCGATAAACTCATCTTT.

A few counts support this clone. This likely stems from a read error, as it lies one base from a far larger clone. Other DNA sequences in the same sample also yield this CDR3. The V and J genes are TRDV1 and TRDJ1, with TRDD3 matching 13 bases. V was pared by 8 bases and J by 1 base, with 16 bases of the junction left unmatched. The germline CDR1 and CDR2 sequences are TSWWSYY and QGS. The CDR3 covers 19 residues. The CDR3 region is CALLTPPNWGIRGTDKLIF. The CDR3 DNA reads as TGTGCTCTTCTCACCCCTCCAAACTGGGGGATACGAGGCACCGATAAACTCATCTTT.

This clone was detected many times. The rearrangement joins TRDV1 to TRDJ1; 13 bases line up with TRDD3. Germline V gene sequence: CDR1 TSWWSYY, CDR2 QGS. This CDR3 has 23 residues. Trimming cost V 3 bases and J 1 base; bases outside gene matches: 23. The CDR3 nucleotides are TGTGCTCTTGGGGACCGGATTCCTACGCCCGTACTGGGGGATACGCGAAGCACCGATAAACTCATCTTT. Amino acid sequence: CALGDRIPTPVLGDTRSTDKLIF.

With respect to this clone: Translating this DNA gives a protein that differs at residue 9 from the TCRdb one, which belongs to a much larger clone; a read error is likely, and the protein shown is this translation. This chain joins TRDV2 and TRDJ1; 8 nucleotides agree with TRDD3. Since TCRdb gives no J gene, matching the DNA to germline was used here to assign it. Trimming at V came to 2 bases and at J to 2 bases, leaving 9 bases not matched to a gene. The CDR3 is 16 amino acids. Germline V gene data show CDR1 as GEAIGNYY and CDR2 as EKD. The CDR3 protein is CACDNLGDASTDKLIF. The CDR3 DNA reads as TGTGCCTGTGACAATTTGGGGGATGCCAGTACCGATAAACTCATCTTT.

This clone was counted only a few times. TCRdb pairs this DNA with a much larger clone's protein that differs at residue 19, likely a read error; the protein shown was translated from the DNA. The chain couples TRDV1 to TRDJ4, with TRDD3 matching 13 bases. In the absence of a J gene in TCRdb, the DNA was matched to germline to assign it here. Germline loops: CDR1 TSWWSYY, CDR2 QGS. This CDR3 region has 22 residues. CDR3: CALGEHEEHWGIRGNTFRTLIF. In DNA form, the CDR3 reads TGTGCTCTTGGGGAACATGAAGAACACTGGGGGATACGAGGCAATACTTTCAGAACCCTGATCTTT.

In this sample, this clone turned up a few times. The protein in TCRdb stems from a much larger clone and differs at residues 20 and 23 from this DNA's translation, likely a read error; here the protein is translated from the DNA. The V call is TRDV2, the J call TRDJ1; possible D gene TRDD2, 9 bases. CDR1 and CDR2 from the germline V gene are GEAIGNYY and EKD. The CDR3 is 24 residues long. CDR3 loop: CACDTVKLGLPTGTGGSLTNKLTF. The CDR3 DNA reads as TGTGCCTGTGACACCGTGAAGCTCGGCCTTCCTACAGGAACTGGGGGTTCTCTCACCAATAAACTCACCTTT.

Comments on this clone: TCRdb's protein, taken from a much larger clone, differs from this DNA's translation at residue 3, likely owing to a read error; the protein displayed comes from the DNA. The chain combines TRDV2 with TRDJ1; 13 nucleotides agree with TRDD3. The J gene, missing from TCRdb, was assigned here through DNA to germline matching. Germline assignment: CDR1 GEAIGNYY and CDR2 EKD. This CDR3 contains 18 residues. The CDR3, as DNA: TGTGCCAGTGACACAGTACTGGGGGATACGTCCGTCACCGATAAACTCATCTTT. It specifies CASDTVLGDTSVTDKLIF.

For this clone: A single base is all that separates this from a far larger clone, so a read error is likely. In the same sample, other DNA sequences code for this CDR3. V is TRDV1 and J is TRDJ1; a possible D gene is TRDD3 (6 bases). Here the J gene came from matching the DNA to germline, since TCRdb omits it. Per the germline V gene, CDR1 is TSWWSYY and CDR2 is QGS. The CDR3 has 22 residues. DNA of the CDR3: TGCGCTCTTGGGGAACTTGGAGGGGACTTAGGTACTGGGAACTACCTTTCCGATAAACTCATCTTT. This translates into CALGELGGDLGTGNYLSDKLIF.

This clone has just a few counts. This DNA's translation and the protein TCRdb lists, from a much larger clone, do not match at residue 9, likely due to a read error; the protein shown is translated from the DNA. The J gene is uncalled and the V gene is TRDV2; TRDD3 was called by the table and not checked on the DNA. CDR3 length: 18 residues. CDR1 is GEAIGNYY, CDR2 EKD, per germline. This chain's CDR3 is CACDTVGDALRGAIRLIF. As DNA, the CDR3 is TGTGCCTGTGACACCGTTGGGGATGCCCTACGCGGGGCGATAAGGCTCATCTTT.

This clone has a count of ten or more. J is TRDJ1 and V is TRDV1; 10 nucleotides agree with TRDD3. After removal of 0 bases from V and 0 bases from J, the junction contained 16 bases not matched to a gene. Germline assignment: CDR1 TSWWSYY and CDR2 QGS. This CDR3 region has 21 residues. The chain's CDR3 is CALGELGVGSWGIPHTDKLIF. The CDR3 coding sequence is TGTGCTCTTGGGGAACTAGGGGTCGGCTCGTGGGGGATACCGCACACCGATAAACTCATCTTT.

On this clone itself: With a far larger clone one base away, a read error is the likely cause. Other DNA sequences in the same sample also yield this CDR3. The chain links TRDV1 to TRDJ1, with D possibly matching TRDD3 (5 bases). The J gene was not available in TCRdb and was assigned here by matching the DNA to germline segments. Germline loops: CDR1 TSWWSYY, CDR2 QGS. V was cut by 4 bases and J by 9 bases, with 18 bases left in between. This CDR3 comprises 14 residues. The CDR3 is CALGGLRDQPELIF. The CDR3 DNA reads as TGTGCTCTTGGGGGTCTTAGGGATCAACCCGAACTCATCTTT.

This clone was counted at least ten times. The chain carries TRDV1 and TRDJ1; 12 bases map to TRDD3. This CDR3 is built from 21 residues. After removal of 5 bases from V and 0 bases from J, the junction contained 19 bases not matched to a gene. CDR1 is TSWWSYY, CDR2 QGS, per germline. The CDR3 loop is CALGKSRTGTGGYLYTDKLIF. As DNA, the CDR3 is TGTGCTCTTGGGAAGTCCCGAACGGGTACTGGGGGATACCTCTACACCGATAAACTCATCTTT.